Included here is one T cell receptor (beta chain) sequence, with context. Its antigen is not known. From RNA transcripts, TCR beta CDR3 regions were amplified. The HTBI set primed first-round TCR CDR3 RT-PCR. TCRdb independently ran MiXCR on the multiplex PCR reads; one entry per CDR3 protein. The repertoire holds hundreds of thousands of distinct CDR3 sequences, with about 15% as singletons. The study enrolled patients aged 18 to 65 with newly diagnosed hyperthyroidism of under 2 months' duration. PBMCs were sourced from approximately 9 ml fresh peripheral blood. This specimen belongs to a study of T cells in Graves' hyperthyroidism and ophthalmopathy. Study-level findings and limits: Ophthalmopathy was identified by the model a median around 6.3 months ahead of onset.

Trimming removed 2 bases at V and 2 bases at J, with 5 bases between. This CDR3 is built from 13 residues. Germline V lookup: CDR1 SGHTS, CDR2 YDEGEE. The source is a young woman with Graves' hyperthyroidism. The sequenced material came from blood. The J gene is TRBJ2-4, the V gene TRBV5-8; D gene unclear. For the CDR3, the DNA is TGTGCCAGCAGCTTTCAATCCAAAAACATTCAGTACTTC. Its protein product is CASSFQSKNIQYF.